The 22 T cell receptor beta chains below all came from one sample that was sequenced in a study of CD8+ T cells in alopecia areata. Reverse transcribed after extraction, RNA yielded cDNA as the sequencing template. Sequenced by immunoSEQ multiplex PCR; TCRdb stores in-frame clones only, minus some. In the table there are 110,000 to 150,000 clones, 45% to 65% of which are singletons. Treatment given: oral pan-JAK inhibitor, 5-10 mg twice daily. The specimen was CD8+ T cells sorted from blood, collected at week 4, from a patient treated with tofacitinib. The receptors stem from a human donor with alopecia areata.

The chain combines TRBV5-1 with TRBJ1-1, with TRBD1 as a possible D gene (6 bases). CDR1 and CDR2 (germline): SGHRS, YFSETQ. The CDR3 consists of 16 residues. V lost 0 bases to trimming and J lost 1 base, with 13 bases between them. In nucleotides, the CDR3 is TGCGCCAGCAGCTTGGCCAGTGTCAGGGGGAACACTGAAGCTTTCTTT. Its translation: CASSLASVRGNTEAFF.

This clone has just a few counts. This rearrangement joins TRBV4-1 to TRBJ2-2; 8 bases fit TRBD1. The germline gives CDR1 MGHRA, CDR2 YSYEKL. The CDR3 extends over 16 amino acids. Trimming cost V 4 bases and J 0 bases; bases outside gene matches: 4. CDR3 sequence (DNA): TGCGCCAGCAGCCCACAGGGGGTCGCGAACACCGGGGAGCTGTTTTTT. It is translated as CASSPQGVANTGELFF.

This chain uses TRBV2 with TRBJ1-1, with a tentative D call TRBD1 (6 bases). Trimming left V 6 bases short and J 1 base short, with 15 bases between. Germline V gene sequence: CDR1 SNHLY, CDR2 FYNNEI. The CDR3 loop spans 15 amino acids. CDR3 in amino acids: CASRDLQGSNTEAFF. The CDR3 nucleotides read TGTGCCAGCAGAGATTTACAGGGATCGAACACTGAAGCTTTCTTT.

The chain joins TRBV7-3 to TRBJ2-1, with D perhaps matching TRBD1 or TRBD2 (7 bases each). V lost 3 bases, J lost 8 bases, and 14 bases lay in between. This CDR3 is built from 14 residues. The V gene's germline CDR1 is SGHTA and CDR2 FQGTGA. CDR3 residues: CASSLGRGHYEQFF. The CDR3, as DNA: TGTGCCAGCAGCTTGGGGAGGGGGCACTATGAGCAGTTCTTC. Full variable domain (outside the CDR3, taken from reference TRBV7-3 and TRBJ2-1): GAGVSQTPSNKVTEKGKYVELRCDPISGHTALYWYRQSLGQGPEFLIYFQGTGAADDSGLPNDRFFAVRPEGSVSTLKIQRTERGDSAVYLCASSLGRGHYEQFFGPGTRLTVL.

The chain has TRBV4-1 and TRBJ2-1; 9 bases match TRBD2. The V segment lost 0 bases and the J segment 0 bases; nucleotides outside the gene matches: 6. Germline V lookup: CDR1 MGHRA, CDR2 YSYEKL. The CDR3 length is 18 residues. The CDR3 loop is CASSQDSSGDSSYNEQFF. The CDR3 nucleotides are TGCGCCAGCAGCCAAGATTCTAGCGGGGATAGCTCCTACAATGAGCAGTTCTTC.

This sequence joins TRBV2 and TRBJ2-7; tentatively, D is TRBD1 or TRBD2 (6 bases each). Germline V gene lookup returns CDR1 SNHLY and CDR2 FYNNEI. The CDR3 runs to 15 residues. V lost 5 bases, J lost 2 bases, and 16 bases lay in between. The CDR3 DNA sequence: TGTGCCAGCAGTACCTTTAGGGGGGCCGCCTACGAGCAGTACTTC. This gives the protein CASSTFRGAAYEQYF. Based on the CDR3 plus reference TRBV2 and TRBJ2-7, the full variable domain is EPEVTQTPSHQVTQMGQEVILRCVPISNHLYFYWYRQILGQKVEFLVSFYNNEISEKSEIFDDQFSVERPDGSNFTLKIRSTKLEDSAMYFCASSTFRGAAYEQYFGPGTRLTVT.

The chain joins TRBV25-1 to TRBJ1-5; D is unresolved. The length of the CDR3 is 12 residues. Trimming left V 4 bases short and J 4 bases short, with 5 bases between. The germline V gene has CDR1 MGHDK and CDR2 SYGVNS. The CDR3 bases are TGTGCCAGCAGTGTCGAAAATCAGCCCCAGCATTTT. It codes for CASSVENQPQHF.

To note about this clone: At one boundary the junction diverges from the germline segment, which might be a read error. The CDR3 bases are TGTGTCAGCTTGCACAGAAACACCGGGGAGCTGTTTTTT. It encodes CVSLHRNTGELFF. The V gene is TRBV2, the J gene TRBJ2-2, with unresolved D. This CDR3 contains 13 residues. CDR1 and CDR2 from the germline V gene are SNHLY and FYNNEI.

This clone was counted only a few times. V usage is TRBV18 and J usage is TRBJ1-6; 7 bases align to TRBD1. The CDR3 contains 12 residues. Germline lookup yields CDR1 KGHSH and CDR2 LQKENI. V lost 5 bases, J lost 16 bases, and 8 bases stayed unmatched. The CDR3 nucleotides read TGTGCCAGCTCATATGACAGGGAAAGTCTCCACTTT. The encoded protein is CASSYDRESLHF.

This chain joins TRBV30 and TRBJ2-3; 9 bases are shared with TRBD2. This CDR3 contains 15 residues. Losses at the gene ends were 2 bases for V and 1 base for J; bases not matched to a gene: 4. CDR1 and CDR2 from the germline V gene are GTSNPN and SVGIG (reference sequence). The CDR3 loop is CAWSFGGGGTDTQYF. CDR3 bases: TGTGCCTGGAGTTTCGGCGGGGGGGGCACAGATACGCAGTATTTT. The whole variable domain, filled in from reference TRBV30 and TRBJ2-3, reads SQTIHQWPATLVQPVGSPLSLECTVEGTSNPNLYWYRQAAGRGLQLLFYSVGIGQISSEVPQNLSASRPQDRQFILSSKKLLLSDSGFYLCAWSFGGGGTDTQYFGPGTRLTVL.

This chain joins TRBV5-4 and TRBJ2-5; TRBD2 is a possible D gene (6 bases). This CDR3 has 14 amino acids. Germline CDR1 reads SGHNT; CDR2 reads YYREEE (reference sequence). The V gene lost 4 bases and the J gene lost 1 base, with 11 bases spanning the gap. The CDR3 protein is CASSPTSSQETQYF. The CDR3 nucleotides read TGTGCCAGCAGCCCCACTAGCTCCCAAGAGACCCAGTACTTC. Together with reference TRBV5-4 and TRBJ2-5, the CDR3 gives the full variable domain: ETGVTQSPTHLIKTRGQQVTLRCSSQSGHNTVSWYQQALGQGPQFIFQYYREEENGRGNFPPRFSGLQFPNYSSELNVNALELDDSALYLCASSPTSSQETQYFGPGTRLLVL.

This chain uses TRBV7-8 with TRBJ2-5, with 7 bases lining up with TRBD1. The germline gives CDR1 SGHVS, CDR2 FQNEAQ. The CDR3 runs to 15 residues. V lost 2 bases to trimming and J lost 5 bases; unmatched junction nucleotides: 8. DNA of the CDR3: TGTGCCAGCAGCTTAATGAGGGGGCAGGGGGAGACCCAGTACTTC. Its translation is CASSLMRGQGETQYF.

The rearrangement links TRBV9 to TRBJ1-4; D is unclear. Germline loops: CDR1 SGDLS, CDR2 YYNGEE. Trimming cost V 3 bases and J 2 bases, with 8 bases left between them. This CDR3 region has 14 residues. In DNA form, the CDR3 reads TGTGCCAGCAGCGATAGTGGGACTAATGAAAAACTGTTTTTT. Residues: CASSDSGTNEKLFF.

Here the CDR3 DNA reads TGTGCCAGCAGTAGTGACGGGGATCAGCCCCAGCATTTT. Its translation: CASSSDGDQPQHF. The chain uses TRBV27 and TRBJ1-5; D call uncertain. The V gene lost 5 bases and the J gene lost 5 bases, with 10 bases spanning the gap. Germline loops: CDR1 MNHEY, CDR2 SMNVEV (reference sequence). The CDR3 is 13 amino acids.

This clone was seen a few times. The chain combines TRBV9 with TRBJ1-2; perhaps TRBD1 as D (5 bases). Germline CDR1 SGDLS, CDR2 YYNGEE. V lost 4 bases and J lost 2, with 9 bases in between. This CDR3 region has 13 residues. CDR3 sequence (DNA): TGTGCCAGCAGCACGGGGCTGAACTATGGCTACACCTTC. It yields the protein CASSTGLNYGYTF.

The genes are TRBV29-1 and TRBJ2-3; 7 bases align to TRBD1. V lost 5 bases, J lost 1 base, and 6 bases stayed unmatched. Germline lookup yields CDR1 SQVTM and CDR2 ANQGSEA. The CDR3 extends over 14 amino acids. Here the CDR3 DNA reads TGCAGCGTTAGAGGACAGGAAGGCACAGATACGCAGTATTTT. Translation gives CSVRGQEGTDTQYF.

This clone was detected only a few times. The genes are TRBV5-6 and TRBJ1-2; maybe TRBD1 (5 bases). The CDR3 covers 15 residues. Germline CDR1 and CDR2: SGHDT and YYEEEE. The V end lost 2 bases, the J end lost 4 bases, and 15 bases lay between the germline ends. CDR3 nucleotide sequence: TGTGCCAGCAGCTTCCCGTTGACAGAGTTCTATGGCTACACCTTC. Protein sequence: CASSFPLTEFYGYTF. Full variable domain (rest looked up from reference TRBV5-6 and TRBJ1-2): DAGVTQSPTHLIKTRGQQVTLRCSPKSGHDTVSWYQQALGQGPQFIFQYYEEEERQRGNFPDRFSGHQFPNYSSELNVNALLLGDSALYLCASSFPLTEFYGYTFGSGTRLTVV.

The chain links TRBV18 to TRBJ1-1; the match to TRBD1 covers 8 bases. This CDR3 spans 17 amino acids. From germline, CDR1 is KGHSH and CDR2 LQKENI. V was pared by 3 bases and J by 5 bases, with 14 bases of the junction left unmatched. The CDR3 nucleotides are TGTGCCAGCTCACCCTCCTCAGGGGGCGCGGTACGGACTGAAGCTTTCTTT. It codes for CASSPSSGGAVRTEAFF.

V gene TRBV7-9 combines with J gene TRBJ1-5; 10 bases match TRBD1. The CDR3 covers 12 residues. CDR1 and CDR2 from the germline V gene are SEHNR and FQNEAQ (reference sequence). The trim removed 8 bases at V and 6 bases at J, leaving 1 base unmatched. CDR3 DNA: TGTGCCAGCGGACAGGGGGGTCAGCCCCAGCATTTT. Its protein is CASGQGGQPQHF.

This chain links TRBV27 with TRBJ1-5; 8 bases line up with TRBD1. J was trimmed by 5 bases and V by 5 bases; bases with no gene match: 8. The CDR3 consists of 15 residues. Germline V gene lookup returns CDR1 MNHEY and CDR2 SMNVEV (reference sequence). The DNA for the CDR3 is TGTGCCAGCAGTCCCGACAGGGGAGGGGATCAGCCCCAGCATTTT. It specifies CASSPDRGGDQPQHF.

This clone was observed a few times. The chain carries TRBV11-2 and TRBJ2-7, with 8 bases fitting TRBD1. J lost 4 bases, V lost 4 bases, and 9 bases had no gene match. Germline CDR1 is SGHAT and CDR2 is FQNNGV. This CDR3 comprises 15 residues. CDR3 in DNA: TGTGCCAGCAGCTCGCCCGGGACAGGAGCGTACGAGCAGTACTTC. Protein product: CASSSPGTGAYEQYF.

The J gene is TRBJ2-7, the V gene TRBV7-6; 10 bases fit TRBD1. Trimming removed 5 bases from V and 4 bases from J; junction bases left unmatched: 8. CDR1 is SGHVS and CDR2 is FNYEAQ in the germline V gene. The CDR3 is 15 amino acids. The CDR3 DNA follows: TGTGCCAGCAGCCTAACGGGGGACAGGGGATACGAGCAGTACTTC. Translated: CASSLTGDRGYEQYF.